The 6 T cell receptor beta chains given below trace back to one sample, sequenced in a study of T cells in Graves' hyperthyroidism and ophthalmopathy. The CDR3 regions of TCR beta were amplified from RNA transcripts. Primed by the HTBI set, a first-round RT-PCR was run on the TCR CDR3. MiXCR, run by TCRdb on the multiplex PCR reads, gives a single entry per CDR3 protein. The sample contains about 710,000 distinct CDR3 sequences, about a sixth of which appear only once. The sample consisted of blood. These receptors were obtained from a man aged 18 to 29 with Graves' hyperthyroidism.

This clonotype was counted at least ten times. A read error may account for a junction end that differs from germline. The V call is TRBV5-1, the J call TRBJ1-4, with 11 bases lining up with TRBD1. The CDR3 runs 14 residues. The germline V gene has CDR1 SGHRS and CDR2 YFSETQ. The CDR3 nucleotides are TGTGCCAGCAGCTCCGGGACAGGGGGGGAAAAACTGTTTTTT. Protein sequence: CASSSGTGGEKLFF.

The CDR3 nucleotides read TGTGCCAGCATCTCCTTGGACGAATGGGCGAACACCGGGGAGCTGTTTTTT. Amino acid sequence: CASISLDEWANTGELFF. This sequence joins TRBV27 and TRBJ2-2; D uncertain. V was pared by 7 bases and J by 0 bases, with 18 bases between. This CDR3 comprises 17 residues. The germline gives CDR1 MNHEY, CDR2 SMNVEV (reference sequence).

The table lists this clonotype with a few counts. The CDR3 nucleotides read TGCAGTGCTAGGACTACTGACTCCTACGAGCAGTACTTC. Protein: CSARTTDSYEQYF. The rearrangement joins TRBV20-1 to TRBJ2-7; D is possibly TRBD2 (5 bases). There are 13 residues in the CDR3. The germline V gene encodes CDR1 DFQATT and CDR2 SNEGSKA (reference sequence). Trimming took off 3 bases at V and 0 bases at J, with 9 bases between the two ends.

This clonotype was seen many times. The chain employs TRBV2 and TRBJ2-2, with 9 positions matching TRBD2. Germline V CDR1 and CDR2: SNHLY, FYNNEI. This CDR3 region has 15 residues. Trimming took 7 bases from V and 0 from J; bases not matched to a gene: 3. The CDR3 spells CASKVAGANTGELFF. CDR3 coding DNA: TGTGCCAGCAAAGTAGCGGGAGCGAACACCGGGGAGCTGTTTTTT.

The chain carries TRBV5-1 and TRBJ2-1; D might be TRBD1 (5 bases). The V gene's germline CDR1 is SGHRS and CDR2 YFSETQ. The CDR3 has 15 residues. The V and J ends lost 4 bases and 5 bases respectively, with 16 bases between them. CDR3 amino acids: CASSPRGPPNNEQFF. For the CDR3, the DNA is TGCGCCAGCAGCCCAAGGGGCCCACCCAACAATGAGCAGTTCTTC.

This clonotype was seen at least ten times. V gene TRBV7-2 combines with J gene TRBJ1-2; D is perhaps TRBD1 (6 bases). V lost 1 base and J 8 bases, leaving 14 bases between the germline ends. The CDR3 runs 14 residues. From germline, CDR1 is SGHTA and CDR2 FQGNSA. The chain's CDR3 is CASSLGSGGRGYTF. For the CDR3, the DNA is TGTGCCAGCAGCTTAGGAAGCGGGGGGCGAGGCTACACCTTC.